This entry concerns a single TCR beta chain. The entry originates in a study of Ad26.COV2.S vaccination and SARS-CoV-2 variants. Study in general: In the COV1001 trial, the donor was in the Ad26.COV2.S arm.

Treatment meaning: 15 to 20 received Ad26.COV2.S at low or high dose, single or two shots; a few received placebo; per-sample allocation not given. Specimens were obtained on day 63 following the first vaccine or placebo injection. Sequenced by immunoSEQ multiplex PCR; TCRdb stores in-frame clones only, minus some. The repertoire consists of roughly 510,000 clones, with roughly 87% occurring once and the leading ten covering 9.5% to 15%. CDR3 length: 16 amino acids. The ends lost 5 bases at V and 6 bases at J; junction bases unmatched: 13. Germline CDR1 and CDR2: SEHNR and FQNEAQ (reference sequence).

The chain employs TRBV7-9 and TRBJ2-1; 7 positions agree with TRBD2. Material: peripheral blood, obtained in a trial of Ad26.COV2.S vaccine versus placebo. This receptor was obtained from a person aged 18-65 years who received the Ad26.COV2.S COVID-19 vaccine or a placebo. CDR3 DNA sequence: TGTGCCAGCAGCCAGTCATTTGGGGGAGGGCCCAATGAGCAGTTCTTC. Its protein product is CASSQSFGGGPNEQFF.